These 24 T cell receptor beta chains were all obtained from the same sample, sequenced in a study of cytotoxic CD8 clonotypes in ibrutinib-treated CLL. Using immunoSEQ multiplex PCR, the repertoire was profiled, and TCRdb retains in-frame clones only, with some absent. The table shows approximately 91,000 clones, with around 79% occurring only once. The source was PBMCs, collected after 12 months of ibrutinib treatment. Receptor source: a human donor with chronic lymphocytic leukemia.

This clone was counted a few times. This chain joins TRBV30 and TRBJ1-6, with D unresolved. Germline lookup yields CDR1 GTSNPN and CDR2 SVGIG (reference sequence). V was cut by 3 bases and J by 12 bases, with 12 bases left in between. The CDR3 totals 12 residues. CDR3 amino acids: CAWRKPSLPLHF. CDR3 sequence (DNA): TGTGCCTGGAGGAAACCTAGTTTACCCCTCCACTTT.

The genes are TRBV19 and TRBJ1-1; D not resolved. In germline, CDR1 is LNHDA, CDR2 SQIVND (reference sequence). V dropped 8 bases and J dropped 0 bases, with 7 bases sitting between them. The CDR3 runs to 12 residues. The CDR3, as DNA: TGTGCCAGTTCGAAAATGAACACTGAAGCTTTCTTT. It codes for CASSKMNTEAFF.

The gene calls are TRBV4-1 and TRBJ2-2; the D is unclear. The CDR3 runs to 15 residues. CDR1 MGHRA and CDR2 YSYEKL come from the germline V gene. The ends were cut back, 1 base at V and 7 bases at J, with 13 bases in the middle. CDR3 region: CASSQGNGWSGELFF. CDR3 coding DNA: TGCGCCAGCAGCCAAGGCAATGGATGGAGCGGGGAGCTGTTTTTT.

The rearrangement links TRBV7-9 to TRBJ1-2; the D is unclear. Germline assignment: CDR1 SEHNR and CDR2 FQNEAQ (reference sequence). The CDR3 loop spans 12 amino acids. Trimming took off 3 bases at V and 5 bases at J, with 7 bases between the two ends. The DNA of the CDR3 is TGTGCCAGCAGCTTCGGAGGGTATGGCTACACCTTC. Translating gives CASSFGGYGYTF.

V usage is TRBV28 and J usage is TRBJ2-2; D gene uncertain. The ends were cut back, 5 bases at V and 1 base at J, with 5 bases in the middle. Per germline, CDR1 MDHEN and CDR2 SYDVKM. The CDR3 contains 13 residues. In nucleotides, the CDR3 is TGTGCCAGCAGTCGGAGGAACACCGGGGAGCTGTTTTTT. Amino acids: CASSRRNTGELFF.

Many counts were recorded for this clone. The chain has TRBV9 and TRBJ1-3; TRBD1 might be the D (5 bases). The CDR3 is 13 residues long. Germline V gene data show CDR1 as SGDLS and CDR2 as YYNGEE. Trimming left V 3 bases short and J 4 bases short, with 8 bases between. The CDR3 is CASSAGTGNTIYF. CDR3 DNA: TGTGCCAGCAGCGCAGGGACCGGAAACACCATATATTTT.

This chain connects TRBV19 to TRBJ2-1, with 10 bases matching TRBD2. This CDR3 comprises 15 residues. With V trimmed by 8 bases and J by 5 bases, 9 bases remained unmatched. Germline V gene sequence: CDR1 LNHDA, CDR2 SQIVND (reference sequence). CDR3 nucleotide sequence: TGTGCCAGTCACTCCCGACTAGCGGGTCACAATGAGCAGTTCTTC. Translating gives CASHSRLAGHNEQFF. The full variable domain, with the rest looked up from reference TRBV19 and TRBJ2-1, is DGGITQSPKYLFRKEGQNVTLSCEQNLNHDAMYWYRQDPGQGLRLIYYSQIVNDFQKGDIAEGYSVSREKKESFPLTVTSAQKNPTAFYLCASHSRLAGHNEQFFGPGTRLTVL.

This chain links TRBV28 with TRBJ1-1; D possibly corresponds to TRBD1 (5 bases). V shed 6 bases and J shed 6 bases, with 14 bases lying between them. The length of the CDR3 is 13 residues. Per germline, CDR1 MDHEN and CDR2 SYDVKM. CDR3 in DNA: TGTGCCAGCAGCCCCGGGACCCTCCCTGAAGCTTTCTTT. Translating gives CASSPGTLPEAFF.

This sequence joins TRBV7-2 and TRBJ1-4; D is possibly TRBD1 (5 bases). The CDR3 length is 14 residues. V was shortened by 5 bases and J by 6 bases, with 13 bases between the two germline ends. The V gene's germline CDR1 is SGHTA and CDR2 FQGNSA. The CDR3 DNA reads as TGTGCCAGCAGCCCCCCGGGGACCTATGAAAAACTGTTTTTT. It translates to CASSPPGTYEKLFF. Drawing the rest from reference TRBV7-2 and TRBJ1-4, the complete variable domain is GAGVSQSPSNKVTEKGKDVELRCDPISGHTALYWYRQSLGQGLEFLIYFQGNSAPDKSGLPSDRFSAERTGGSVSTLTIQRTQQEDSAVYLCASSPPGTYEKLFFGSGTQLSVL.

V is TRBV2 and J is TRBJ1-4; D is unclear. This CDR3 region has 14 residues. Germline V lookup: CDR1 SNHLY, CDR2 FYNNEI. Trimming took off 1 base at V and 0 bases at J, with 3 bases between the two ends. CDR3 loop: CASSEVTTNEKLFF. CDR3 DNA: TGTGCCAGCAGTGAAGTTACAACTAATGAAAAACTGTTTTTT. Supplemented by reference TRBV2 and TRBJ1-4, the full variable domain reads EPEVTQTPSHQVTQMGQEVILRCVPISNHLYFYWYRQILGQKVEFLVSFYNNEISEKSEIFDDQFSVERPDGSNFTLKIRSTKLEDSAMYFCASSEVTTNEKLFFGSGTQLSVL.

In its sample, this clone is medium-sized (0.01 to 0.1%). The chain uses TRBV29-1 and TRBJ1-5; 8 bases agree with TRBD1. The ends lost 6 bases at V and 6 bases at J; junction bases unmatched: 4. Germline CDR1 SQVTM, CDR2 ANQGSEA. This CDR3 comprises 12 residues. The CDR3 loop reads CSVQGAGQPQHF. In DNA form, the CDR3 reads TGCAGCGTCCAGGGGGCCGGTCAGCCCCAGCATTTT.

V gene TRBV4-3 combines with J gene TRBJ2-5; TRBD1 matches at 9 bases. This CDR3 has 16 residues. The germline V gene encodes CDR1 LGHNA and CDR2 YSLEER. Trimming took 1 base from V and 5 from J; bases not matched to a gene: 8. As DNA, the CDR3 is TGCGCCAGCAGCCAAGGGATCCCCGGGACAGGGGAGACCCAGTACTTC. It encodes CASSQGIPGTGETQYF.

CDR3: CAISESADYNEQFF. The CDR3 DNA follows: TGTGCCATCAGTGAGTCTGCCGACTACAATGAGCAGTTCTTC. This sequence joins TRBV10-3 and TRBJ2-1, with no clear D. The CDR3 consists of 14 residues. The germline gives CDR1 ENHRY, CDR2 SYGVKD. Trimming left V 0 bases short and J 3 bases short, with 6 bases between.

The V and J genes are TRBV6-1 and TRBJ2-5; D may be TRBD1 (5 bases). Germline V CDR1 and CDR2: MNHNS, SASEGT. The V gene lost 4 bases and the J gene lost 1 base, with 7 bases spanning the gap. This CDR3 comprises 13 residues. The CDR3 region has the DNA TGTGCCAGCAGTGGGACACTCCAAGAGACCCAGTACTTC. It codes for CASSGTLQETQYF.

This clone appeared a few times. The genes are TRBV18 and TRBJ2-7; D not certain. Trimming took off 3 bases at V and 4 bases at J, with 7 bases between the two ends. The V gene's germline CDR1 is KGHSH and CDR2 LQKENI. The CDR3 is 12 amino acids. CDR3 in amino acids: CASSPPSYEQYF. CDR3 in DNA: TGTGCCAGCTCACCCCCATCTTACGAGCAGTACTTC.

V and J are TRBV15 and TRBJ1-3; D perhaps matches TRBD1 (6 bases). V lost 1 base, J lost 4 bases, and 11 bases lay in between. This CDR3 is 15 amino acids long. Germline-derived CDR1 and CDR2 are LNHNV and YYDKDF (reference sequence). The CDR3 region has the DNA TGTGCCACCAGCAGAGGGGCAGGGGCCGGAAACACCATATATTTT. It codes for CATSRGAGAGNTIYF.

This clone is a singleton in its sample. The chain has TRBV18 and TRBJ2-2; 7 bases map to TRBD1. The CDR3 is 17 amino acids. Looked up from germline, CDR1 is KGHSH and CDR2 is LQKENI. Trimming at V came to 4 bases and at J to 5 bases, leaving 13 bases not matched to a gene. The CDR3 loop reads CASSQWDSRVLTGELFF. CDR3 in DNA: TGTGCCAGCTCACAATGGGACAGTCGGGTACTGACCGGGGAGCTGTTTTTT.

The V gene is TRBV27, the J gene TRBJ2-5; the match to TRBD2 covers 10 bases. From germline, CDR1 is MNHEY and CDR2 SMNVEV (reference sequence). CDR3 length equals 18 residues. V lost 4 bases to trimming and J lost 9 bases; unmatched junction nucleotides: 20. Here the CDR3 reads CASSSTGVAGGPRAAQYF. The CDR3 DNA sequence: TGTGCCAGCAGTTCCACGGGGGTAGCGGGGGGCCCAAGAGCGGCCCAGTACTTC.

The CDR3: CASSLGRNTGELFF. The CDR3 DNA follows: TGTGCCAGCAGCTTGGGCAGGAACACCGGGGAGCTGTTTTTT. V is TRBV5-6 and J is TRBJ2-2; D is ambiguous. The V end was cut by 0 bases, the J end by 1 base, with 4 bases between. CDR1 and CDR2 (germline): SGHDT, YYEEEE. This CDR3 has 14 residues.

This clone was observed a few times. The chain joins TRBV7-9 to TRBJ1-2; D not resolved. V lost 1 base to trimming and J lost 8 bases, with 14 bases between them. The CDR3 has 14 amino acids. Germline V gene data show CDR1 as SEHNR and CDR2 as FQNEAQ (reference sequence). The CDR3 here is CASSLEASIRGYTF. The CDR3 nucleotides read TGTGCCAGCAGCTTAGAGGCTAGCATACGGGGCTACACCTTC.

This chain joins TRBV28 and TRBJ1-5; 8 bases map to TRBD1. This CDR3 spans 16 amino acids. The germline V gene encodes CDR1 MDHEN and CDR2 SYDVKM. V lost 1 base, J lost 3 bases, and 5 bases stayed unmatched. CDR3 in amino acids: CASSLSQGANNQPQHF. For the CDR3, the DNA is TGTGCCAGCAGTTTATCTCAGGGGGCCAACAATCAGCCCCAGCATTTT.

This clone was seen more than once but under ten times. The rearrangement joins TRBV18 to TRBJ2-3; 11 bases line up with TRBD2. This CDR3 has 16 residues. CDR1 and CDR2 (germline): KGHSH, LQKENI. V gave up 3 bases and J gave up 11 bases; unmatched junction bases: 13. The CDR3 loop is CASSPDSGGARREQYF. CDR3 DNA sequence: TGTGCCAGCTCACCTGATAGCGGGGGGGCCCGCCGTGAGCAGTATTTT.

The rearrangement uses TRBV5-1 and TRBJ2-1, with 11 nucleotides matching TRBD2. V shed 4 bases, J shed 12 bases, and the junction held 9 bases outside the gene matches. Germline V gene sequence: CDR1 SGHRS, CDR2 YFSETQ. This CDR3 is built from 14 residues. In DNA, the CDR3 is TGCGCCAGCAGCCCCGGGACTAGCGGAAGTGTGCAGTTCTTC. Translating gives CASSPGTSGSVQFF.

A single count supports this clone. This chain connects TRBV10-3 to TRBJ2-3, with 9 bases aligning to TRBD2. CDR1 is ENHRY, CDR2 SYGVKD, per germline. The CDR3 spans 14 residues. The J segment lost 4 bases and the V segment lost 8 bases, leaving 7 bases of the junction unmatched. CDR3 sequence: CAIQAGGGADTQYF. Written as DNA, the CDR3 is TGTGCCATCCAAGCGGGAGGAGGCGCAGATACGCAGTATTTT.